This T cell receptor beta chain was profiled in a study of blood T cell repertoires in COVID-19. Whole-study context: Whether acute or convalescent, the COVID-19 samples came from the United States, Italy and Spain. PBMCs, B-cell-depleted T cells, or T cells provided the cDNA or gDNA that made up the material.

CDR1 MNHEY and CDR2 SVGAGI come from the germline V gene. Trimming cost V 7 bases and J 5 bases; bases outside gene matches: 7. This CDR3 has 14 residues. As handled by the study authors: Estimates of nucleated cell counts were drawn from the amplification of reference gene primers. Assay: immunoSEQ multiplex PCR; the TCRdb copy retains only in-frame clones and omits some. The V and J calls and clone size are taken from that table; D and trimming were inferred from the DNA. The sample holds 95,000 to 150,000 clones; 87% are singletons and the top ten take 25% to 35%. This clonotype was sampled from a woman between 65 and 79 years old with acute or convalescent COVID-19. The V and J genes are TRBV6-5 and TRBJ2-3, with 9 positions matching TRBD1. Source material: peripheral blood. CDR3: CASKVTGGVDTQYF. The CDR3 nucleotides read TGTGCCAGCAAGGTCACAGGGGGCGTAGATACGCAGTATTTT.